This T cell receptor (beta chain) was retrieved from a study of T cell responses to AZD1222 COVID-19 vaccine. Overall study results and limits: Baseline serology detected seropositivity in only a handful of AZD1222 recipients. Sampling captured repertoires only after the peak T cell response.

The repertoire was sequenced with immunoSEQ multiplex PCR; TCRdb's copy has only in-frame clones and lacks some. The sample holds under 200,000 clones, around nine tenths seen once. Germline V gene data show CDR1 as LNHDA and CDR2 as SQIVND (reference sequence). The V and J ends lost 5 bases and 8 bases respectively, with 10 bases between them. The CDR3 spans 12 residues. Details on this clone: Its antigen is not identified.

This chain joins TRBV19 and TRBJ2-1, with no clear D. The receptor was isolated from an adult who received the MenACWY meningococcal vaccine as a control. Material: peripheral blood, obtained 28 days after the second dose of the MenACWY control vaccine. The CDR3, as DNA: TGTGCCAGTAGTCCAAGATCCGATGAGCAGTTCTTC. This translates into CASSPRSDEQFF. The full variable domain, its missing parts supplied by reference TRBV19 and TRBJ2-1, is DGGITQSPKYLFRKEGQNVTLSCEQNLNHDAMYWYRQDPGQGLRLIYYSQIVNDFQKGDIAEGYSVSREKKESFPLTVTSAQKNPTAFYLCASSPRSDEQFFGPGTRLTVL.